The rows below give T cell receptor beta chains drawn from one sample of a study of CD8 T cell repertoires and HIV-1 epitope variants. Sequenced by immunoSEQ multiplex PCR; TCRdb stores in-frame clones only, minus some. The data show 95,000 or so clones, 74% seen once. Sequences were obtained from uncultured baseline CD8+ T cells from peripheral blood mononuclear cells (PBMCs). These receptor sequences come from a male donor with HIV. CDR3s include the opening cysteine and the closing phenylalanine or tryptophan. A D gene is named only where the DNA matches it firmly. Not every row has a clone size; where given, it reads once, few, many or a size class.

v_gene	j_gene	abundance	d_gene	CDR3nt	CDR3aa
TRBV4-2	TRBJ2-1	.	TRBD2	TGTGCCAGCAGCCAAGAGGCGAGCGGGAGTAACAATGAGCAGTTCTTC	CASSQEASGSNNEQFF
TRBV5-1	TRBJ2-3	.	.	TGCGCCAGCAGCTTGGGGGGGACTAGCACAGATACGCAGTATTTT	CASSLGGTSTDTQYF
TRBV10-1	TRBJ2-1	.	.	TGCGCCAGCAGTGAACAGGCGAGCTCCTACAATGAGCAGTTCTTC	CASSEQASSYNEQFF
TRBV2	TRBJ2-7	.	TRBD2	TGTGCCACCACCGTCGGACTAGCGGCCTACGAGCAGTACTTC	CATTVGLAAYEQYF
TRBV6-5	TRBJ1-1	.	TRBD1	TGTGCCAGCACCAGAGGACAGGTTAACACTGAAGCTTTCTTT	CASTRGQVNTEAFF
TRBV5-1	TRBJ2-3	.	TRBD1	TGCGCCAGCAGCCCGGACAGGAGTAACACAGATACGCAGTATTTT	CASSPDRSNTDTQYF
TRBV14	TRBJ1-2	medium-sized	.	TGTGCCAGCAGCCAAGACCACGGGAGCGGCTATGGCTACACCTTC	CASSQDHGSGYGYTF
TRBV27	TRBJ1-2	.	.	TGTGCCAGCAGTTTTTACACAGACGCTAACTATGGCTACACCTTC	CASSFYTDANYGYTF
TRBV11-2	TRBJ2-7	.	.	TGTGCCAGCAGCTTAGGATGGAGCTCCTACGAGCAGTACTTC	CASSLGWSSYEQYF
TRBV6-5	TRBJ1-5	.	.	TGTGCCAGCTCCGAGACAGTCAATCAGCCCCAGCATTTT	CASSETVNQPQHF
TRBV19	TRBJ2-1	once	.	TGTGCCAGTAGTGGGCGACAGAACCCGGCTAGAGAAAATGAGCAGTTCTTC	CASSGRQNPARENEQFF
TRBV28	TRBJ2-3	many	.	TGTGCCAGCAGTTTTATTCCGGATCTAGATACGCAGTATTTT	CASSFIPDLDTQYF
TRBV9	TRBJ1-1	few	TRBD1	TGTGCCAGCAGCCCCCGGGGACAGAGAGACACTGAAGCTTTCTTT	CASSPRGQRDTEAFF
TRBV6-5	TRBJ1-2	.	.	TGTGCCAGCAGTTACTCGGGGGTCTATGGCTACACCTTC	CASSYSGVYGYTF
TRBV7-8	TRBJ2-1	.	TRBD2	TGTGCCAGCAGCCCGCGGACTAGCGGGGCTTCCTACAATGAGCAGTTCTTC	CASSPRTSGASYNEQFF
TRBV11-2	TRBJ1-2	.	TRBD1	TGTGCCAGCAGCTTAGGTTTCAGGGGGTTCGGGGGCTACACCTTC	CASSLGFRGFGGYTF
TRBV6-1	TRBJ1-5	.	.	TGTGCCAGCAGTGAACTGCAGCCCCAGCATTTT	CASSELQPQHF
TRBV29-1	TRBJ2-7	.	.	TGCAGCGTGGCTACACTAGCCTCTCCCTACGAGCAGTACTTC	CSVATLASPYEQYF
TRBV30	TRBJ1-2	few	TRBD1	TGTGCCTGGAGTGTCGGACAGGGAAAAGGCTACACCTTC	CAWSVGQGKGYTF
TRBV19	TRBJ2-7	.	.	TGTGCCAGTAGTATGGTCGGGAGCTCCTACGAGCAGTACTTC	CASSMVGSSYEQYF
TRBV6-5	TRBJ2-7	.	TRBD2	TGTGCCAGCAGTTACTCGGGGCTAGCGGTCCCCCGCGAGCAGTACTTC	CASSYSGLAVPREQYF
TRBV29-1	TRBJ1-1	few	.	TGCAGCGTTGAAGAGGCCCGGGGCAGGGGATCGAAAACTGAAGCTTTCTTT	CSVEEARGRGSKTEAFF
TRBV7-8	TRBJ1-6	.	TRBD1	TGTGCCAGCAGCTCGGGGACAGGGAGTTCACCCCTCCACTTT	CASSSGTGSSPLHF
TRBV12-5	TRBJ2-1	.	TRBD1	TGTGCTAGCTGGGGCAGGGGGCGTATTGGGAATGAGCAGTTCTTC	CASWGRGRIGNEQFF
TRBV2	TRBJ2-5	once	TRBD1	TGTGCCAGCAGTAACCTCGGACAGGGTCAGGAGACCCAGTACTTC	CASSNLGQGQETQYF
TRBV9	TRBJ1-6	.	.	TGTGCCAGCAGCGAACGAGGGTTACAGACACCCCTCCACTTT	CASSERGLQTPLHF
TRBV6-1	TRBJ2-3	.	.	TGTGCCAGCAGGAGGGCGGGCTCTTGGGCAGATACGCAGTATTTT	CASRRAGSWADTQYF
TRBV2	TRBJ1-5	few	.	TGTGCCAGCAGTGAAGGGGGCAGGGATCAGCCCCAGCATTTT	CASSEGGRDQPQHF
TRBV5-4	TRBJ2-3	.	TRBD2	TGTGCCAGCAGCCCCGGGAGGACTTACCGCGGAGATACGCAGTATTTT	CASSPGRTYRGDTQYF
TRBV6-1	TRBJ1-1	.	TRBD1	TGTGCCACCAGTGGGATGGGACAGATGAACACTGAAGCTTTCTTT	CATSGMGQMNTEAFF
TRBV6-6	TRBJ1-5	.	.	TGTGCCAGCAGTTCCGGGACGGTCAATCAGCCCCAGCATTTT	CASSSGTVNQPQHF
TRBV6-1	TRBJ1-6	few	TRBD1	TGTGCCAGCTTGGCCAGACAGGGGGCAGCATCACCCCTCCACTTT	CASLARQGAASPLHF
TRBV7-8	TRBJ2-2	.	.	TGTGCCAGCAGCCTCGGGGCCTCGAACACCGGGGAGCTGTTTTTT	CASSLGASNTGELFF
TRBV28	TRBJ1-5	.	.	TGTGCCAGCAGTTTAAGTATAGCGGCGCCCCGGGGTCAGCCCCAGCATTTT	CASSLSIAAPRGQPQHF
TRBV10-2	TRBJ2-7	.	.	TGCGCCAGTACGAAGGGCGGGAACCTCTACGAGCAGTACTTC	CASTKGGNLYEQYF
TRBV7-6	TRBJ1-4	.	.	TGTGCCAGCAGCCCATTCCGTGAAAAACTGTTTTTT	CASSPFREKLFF
TRBV5-1	TRBJ1-2	.	TRBD1	TGCGCCAGCAGCCCGACAGGGGGCTATGGCTACACCTTC	CASSPTGGYGYTF
TRBV5-4	TRBJ2-1	.	.	TGTGCCAGCAGCTTTAGCGGTCGCTCCTACAATGAGCAGTTCTTC	CASSFSGRSYNEQFF
TRBV7-9	TRBJ2-6	.	TRBD2	TGTGCCAGCAGCCGGGGACTAGCTGGGGCCAACGTCCTGACTTTC	CASSRGLAGANVLTF
TRBV7-9	TRBJ2-5	.	.	TGTGCCAGCAGCTTAGTTGGCGGGGAGACCCAGTACTTC	CASSLVGGETQYF
TRBV5-1	TRBJ1-4	.	TRBD1	TGCGCCAGCAGCTCCGGGACAGGAAGGGAACTGTTTTTT	CASSSGTGRELFF
TRBV19	TRBJ2-3	.	TRBD2	TGTGCCAGTAGTATACCCTCGCGGGAGAGGACAGATACGCAGTATTTT	CASSIPSRERTDTQYF
TRBV6-6	TRBJ2-5	once	.	TGTGCCAGCAGTTACGTCGGAACAAAGGAGACCCAGTACTTC	CASSYVGTKETQYF
TRBV28	TRBJ2-3	few	TRBD2	TGTGCCAGCAGTTTAGGACTAGCGGGGGGGATCGGCACAGATACGCAGTATTTT	CASSLGLAGGIGTDTQYF
TRBV28	TRBJ2-7	once	TRBD1	TGTGCCAGCAGTTTGTACAGGGGCTACGAGCAGTACTTC	CASSLYRGYEQYF
TRBV6-1	TRBJ2-3	.	.	TGTGCCAGCAGTGCGGGACGGACAGATACGCAGTATTTT	CASSAGRTDTQYF
TRBV4-1	TRBJ2-7	.	TRBD1	TGCGCCAGCAGCCAACCCAGGACAGGATCGGGGGAGCAGTACTTC	CASSQPRTGSGEQYF
TRBV10-2	TRBJ1-1	few	.	TGCGCCAGCAGTGAGTCTCAGAGGAACACTGAAGCTTTCTTT	CASSESQRNTEAFF
TRBV9	TRBJ1-2	.	.	TGTGCCAGCACCTCCCAGAGAAAGGGCTACACCTTC	CASTSQRKGYTF
TRBV6-4	TRBJ2-1	.	TRBD1	TGTGCCAGCAGTCCGGGACAGGGGTGGAATGAGCAGTTCTTC	CASSPGQGWNEQFF
TRBV7-3	TRBJ2-7	.	.	TGTGCCAGCAGCTTAGGGGGCGGACCTACCTACGAGCAGTACTTC	CASSLGGGPTYEQYF
TRBV28	TRBJ1-4	.	.	TGTGCCAGCAGGGGCAGCCCTAATGAAAAACTGTTTTTT	CASRGSPNEKLFF
TRBV27	TRBJ1-2	few	.	TGTGCCAGCAGTCCCTGGGGGGACGCTGGCTACACCTTC	CASSPWGDAGYTF
TRBV6-5	TRBJ2-1	.	.	TGTGCCAGCAGTTTAGGAGGGGGGGGGCAGTTCTTC	CASSLGGGGQFF
TRBV5-6	TRBJ2-1	.	TRBD2	TGTGCCAGCAGCCTGGGGCTAGCGGACTACAATGAGCAGTTCTTC	CASSLGLADYNEQFF